Each of the 20 T cell receptor beta chains below was sequenced from the same sample in a study of blood T cell repertoires in COVID-19. Method: immunoSEQ multiplex PCR; TCRdb's copy keeps in-frame clones and lacks some. The table records 71,000 or so clones, around 83% of them present only once. The source material was peripheral blood. The receptor source for this set is a man aged 65 to 85 with acute or convalescent COVID-19.

This clone was observed a single time. V and J are TRBV7-9 and TRBJ2-3, with 9 bases that match TRBD2. CDR1 SEHNR and CDR2 FQNEAQ come from the germline V gene (reference sequence). This CDR3 has 16 amino acids. After removal of 1 base from V and 3 bases from J, the junction contained 5 bases not matched to a gene. The CDR3 loop is CASSLGGLAGTDTQYF. The CDR3 coding sequence is TGTGCCAGCAGCTTAGGAGGTCTAGCGGGGACAGATACGCAGTATTTT.

CDR3 residues: CASSAGQNYNEQFF. CDR3 bases: TGTGCCAGCAGCGCGGGACAGAATTACAATGAGCAGTTCTTC. This sequence joins TRBV21-1 and TRBJ2-1; the table's D call, TRBD1, has no DNA check behind it. TRBV21-1 counts as a pseudogene. The CDR3 loop spans 14 amino acids.

V usage is TRBV19 and J usage is TRBJ1-2; a possible D gene is TRBD1 (6 bases). Trimming cost V 6 bases and J 4 bases, with 18 bases left between them. The CDR3 loop spans 15 amino acids. CDR1 and CDR2 from the germline V gene are LNHDA and SQIVND (reference sequence). Here the CDR3 DNA reads TGTGCCAGTAGCAGACCGACAGGCAGTAGCTATGGCTACACCTTC. This translates into CASSRPTGSSYGYTF.

This chain connects TRBV27 to TRBJ1-4, with D possibly being TRBD1 (5 bases). From germline, CDR1 is MNHEY and CDR2 SMNVEV (reference sequence). V lost 10 bases and J 6 bases, leaving 15 bases between the germline ends. The CDR3 is 13 amino acids. CDR3 in DNA: TGTGCCACCGCTGGTCGGGGGGATGAAAAACTGTTTTTT. Translated, it gives CATAGRGDEKLFF.

This clone was counted a single time. This sequence joins TRBV28 and TRBJ1-1; 10 positions match TRBD1. The length of the CDR3 is 16 residues. V gave up 4 bases and J gave up 5 bases; unmatched junction bases: 10. In germline, CDR1 is MDHEN, CDR2 SYDVKM. The CDR3 loop is CASSSPWTGGGTEAFF. The CDR3 DNA reads TGTGCCAGCAGTTCACCCTGGACAGGGGGGGGGACTGAAGCTTTCTTT.

The chain links TRBV9 to TRBJ1-5, with 11 bases that match TRBD1. Germline V CDR1 and CDR2: SGDLS, YYNGEE. The CDR3 is made up of 15 amino acids. V trimming: 3 bases; J trimming: 5 bases; junction bases outside the gene matches: 4. The CDR3 coding sequence is TGTGCCAGCAGCGGCCTGGGACAGGGGGATCAGCCCCAGCATTTT. Its translation: CASSGLGQGDQPQHF.

The genes are TRBV5-1 and TRBJ2-7; D possibly corresponds to TRBD2 (6 bases). V was cut by 5 bases and J by 2 bases, with 14 bases left in between. Germline V gene data show CDR1 as SGHRS and CDR2 as YFSETQ. CDR3 length: 14 amino acids. Here the CDR3 DNA reads TGCGCCAGCAGTTGGGACGGAGGGACCTACGAGCAGTACTTC. It translates to CASSWDGGTYEQYF.

The rearrangement links TRBV7-3 to TRBJ2-1; TRBD2 aligns across 14 bases. The CDR3 has 16 residues. Germline CDR1 and CDR2: SGHTA and FQGTGA. V lost 0 bases, J lost 8 bases, and 3 bases stayed unmatched. For the CDR3, the DNA is TGTGCCAGCAGCTTAACGGGACTAGCGGGAGTGGATGAGCAGTTCTTC. Residues: CASSLTGLAGVDEQFF.

This chain links TRBV7-9 with TRBJ1-1; possibly TRBD1 for D (5 bases). The V gene's germline CDR1 is SEHNR and CDR2 FQNEAQ (reference sequence). This CDR3 is built from 14 residues. V was pared by 4 bases and J by 6 bases, with 15 bases between. CDR3 in amino acids: CASSSVRGWPEAFF. CDR3 sequence (DNA): TGTGCCAGCAGCTCCGTACGGGGGTGGCCTGAAGCTTTCTTT.

CDR3 in amino acids: CASSDSRGYQETQYF. CDR3 in DNA: TGTGCCAGCAGTGATAGTAGAGGGTACCAAGAGACCCAGTACTTC. This chain joins TRBV2 and TRBJ2-5; possible D gene TRBD2, 5 bases. CDR3 size: 15 residues. Per germline, CDR1 SNHLY and CDR2 FYNNEI. Trimming cost V 3 bases and J 0 bases, with 11 bases left between them.

The sample holds one count of this clone. The genes are TRBV5-1 and TRBJ2-5, with TRBD1 matching over 11 bases. This CDR3 spans 17 amino acids. Germline assignment: CDR1 SGHRS and CDR2 YFSETQ. V was pared by 5 bases and J by 0 bases, with 9 bases of the junction left unmatched. The chain's CDR3 is CASRRTGTGGYQETQYF. The DNA for the CDR3 is TGCGCCAGCAGACGAACCGGGACAGGGGGGTACCAAGAGACCCAGTACTTC. Full variable domain (missing parts from reference TRBV5-1 and TRBJ2-5): KAGVTQTPRYLIKTRGQQVTLSCSPISGHRSVSWYQQTPGQGLQFLFEYFSETQRNKGNFPGRFSGRQFSNSRSEMNVSTLELGDSALYLCASRRTGTGGYQETQYFGPGTRLLVL.

V gene TRBV30 combines with J gene TRBJ2-1; tentatively, D is TRBD1 (5 bases). Germline V gives CDR1 GTSNPN, CDR2 SVGIG (reference sequence). With 3 bases removed from V and 9 bases from J, the gap between germline ends came to 18 bases. This CDR3 has 14 residues. The chain's CDR3 is CAWSIGLRRGEQFF. CDR3 coding DNA: TGTGCCTGGAGCATAGGGCTTCGTAGGGGTGAGCAGTTCTTC. Combining the CDR3 with reference TRBV30 and TRBJ2-1 gives the whole variable domain SQTIHQWPATLVQPVGSPLSLECTVEGTSNPNLYWYRQAAGRGLQLLFYSVGIGQISSEVPQNLSASRPQDRQFILSSKKLLLSDSGFYLCAWSIGLRRGEQFFGPGTRLTVL.

The sample holds one count of this clone. V usage is TRBV28 and J usage is TRBJ2-7, with D possibly being TRBD1 (5 bases). The CDR3 extends over 14 amino acids. Between the trimmed V and J ends, which lost 3 bases and 2 bases, there was a span of 11 bases. CDR1 is MDHEN, CDR2 SYDVKM, per germline. The CDR3: CASSFQGGTYEQYF. In DNA, the CDR3 is TGTGCCAGCAGTTTCCAGGGTGGTACCTACGAGCAGTACTTC.

The V call is TRBV4-1, the J call TRBJ1-1; 9 positions match TRBD1. The V gene end was trimmed by 4 bases and the J gene end by 6 bases; junction bases not matched to a gene: 12. Looked up from germline, CDR1 is MGHRA and CDR2 is YSYEKL. This CDR3 region has 16 residues. CDR3 sequence: CASSPNQWGQGAEAFF. The CDR3 bases are TGCGCCAGCAGCCCGAATCAATGGGGACAGGGCGCTGAAGCTTTCTTT.

J is TRBJ1-6 and V is TRBV9; no firm D call. Trimming took off 0 bases at V and 4 bases at J, with 5 bases between the two ends. The CDR3 is 14 amino acids. Germline V gives CDR1 SGDLS, CDR2 YYNGEE. CDR3 sequence (DNA): TGTGCCAGCAGCGTAGACAGTTATAATTCACCCCTCCACTTT. As protein: CASSVDSYNSPLHF. Variable domain in full (rest from reference TRBV9 and TRBJ1-6): DSGVTQTPKHLITATGQRVTLRCSPRSGDLSVYWYQQSLDQGLQFLIQYYNGEERAKGNILERFSAQQFPDLHSELNLSSLELGDSALYFCASSVDSYNSPLHFGNGTRLTVT.

This chain uses TRBV6-5 with TRBJ2-7; D perhaps matches TRBD1 (5 bases). Looked up from germline, CDR1 is MNHEY and CDR2 is SVGAGI. CDR3 length equals 14 residues. V was pared by 7 bases and J by 2 bases, with 15 bases between. CDR3 region: CASKNQDTPYEQYF. CDR3 coding DNA: TGTGCCAGCAAAAACCAGGACACCCCCTACGAGCAGTACTTC.

In its sample, this clone was seen once. The chain is built from TRBV27 and TRBJ1-1, with 7 bases that match TRBD1. V dropped 5 bases and J dropped 7; count of bases not matched to a gene: 7. CDR3 length: 13 amino acids. Germline V lookup: CDR1 MNHEY, CDR2 SMNVEV (reference sequence). CDR3 protein: CASSRLRDSEAFF. The CDR3 region has the DNA TGTGCCAGCAGTCGCCTCCGGGACAGTGAAGCTTTCTTT.

The V gene is TRBV9, the J gene TRBJ1-4, with D possibly being TRBD1 (5 bases). V was pared by 4 bases and J by 8 bases, with 18 bases between. Germline V CDR1 and CDR2: SGDLS, YYNGEE. CDR3 length: 15 residues. The CDR3 region is CASSSLGGEREKLFF. The DNA for the CDR3 is TGTGCCAGCAGCTCGCTGGGAGGGGAACGGGAAAAACTGTTTTTT.

The V call is TRBV11-2, the J call TRBJ2-7; D gene unclear. This CDR3 is 14 amino acids long. V lost 0 bases to trimming and J lost 6 bases, with 12 bases between them. CDR1 and CDR2 from the germline V gene are SGHAT and FQNNGV. CDR3 loop: CASSLEPIMVEQYF. DNA for the CDR3: TGTGCCAGCAGCTTAGAACCTATCATGGTCGAGCAGTACTTC. The full variable domain, rest sourced from reference TRBV11-2 and TRBJ2-7, is EAGVAQSPRYKIIEKRQSVAFWCNPISGHATLYWYQQILGQGPKLLIQFQNNGVVDDSQLPKDRFSAERLKGVDSTLKIQPAKLEDSAVYLCASSLEPIMVEQYFGPGTRLTVT.

The CDR3 DNA sequence: TGTGCCAGCAATCCCTCAGTTAATGAGCAGTTCTTC. Protein: CASNPSVNEQFF. The rearrangement links TRBV7-2 to TRBJ2-1; D unresolved. This CDR3 is 12 amino acids long. Per the germline V gene, CDR1 is SGHTA and CDR2 is FQGNSA. V was trimmed by 7 bases and J by 7 bases, leaving 11 bases between them.